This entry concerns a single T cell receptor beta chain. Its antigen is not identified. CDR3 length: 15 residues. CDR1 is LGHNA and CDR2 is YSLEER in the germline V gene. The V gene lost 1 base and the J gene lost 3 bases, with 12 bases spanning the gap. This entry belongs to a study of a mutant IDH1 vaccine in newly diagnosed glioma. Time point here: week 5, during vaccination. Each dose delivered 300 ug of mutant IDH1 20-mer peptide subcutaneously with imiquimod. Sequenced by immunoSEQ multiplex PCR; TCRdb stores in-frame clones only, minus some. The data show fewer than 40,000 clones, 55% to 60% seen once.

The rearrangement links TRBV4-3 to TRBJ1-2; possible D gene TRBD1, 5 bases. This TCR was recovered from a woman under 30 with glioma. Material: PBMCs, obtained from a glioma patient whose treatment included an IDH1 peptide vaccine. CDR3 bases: TGCGCCAGCAGCCAAGGAACAGGAGCTTACTATGGCTACACCTTC. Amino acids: CASSQGTGAYYGYTF.